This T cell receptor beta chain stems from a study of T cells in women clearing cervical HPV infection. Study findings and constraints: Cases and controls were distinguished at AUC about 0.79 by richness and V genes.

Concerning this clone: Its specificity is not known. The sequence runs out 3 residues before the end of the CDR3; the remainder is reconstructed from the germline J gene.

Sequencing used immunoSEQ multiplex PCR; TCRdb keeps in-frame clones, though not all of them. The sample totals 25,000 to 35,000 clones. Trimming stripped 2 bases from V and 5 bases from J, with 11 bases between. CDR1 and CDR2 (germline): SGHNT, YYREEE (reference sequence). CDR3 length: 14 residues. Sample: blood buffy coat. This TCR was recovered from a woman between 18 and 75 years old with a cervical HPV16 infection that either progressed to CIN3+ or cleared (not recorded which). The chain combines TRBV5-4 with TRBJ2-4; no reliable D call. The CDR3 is CASSFQAGQNIQYF. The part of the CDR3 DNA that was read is TGTGCCAGCAGCTTCCAGGCAGGTCAAAACATT.